The 18 T cell receptor beta chains below come from one sample, sequenced in a study of liver allograft versus peripheral blood T cells. Overall study context: Transplanted-liver T cell receptor repertoires were compared with recipients' peripheral blood repertoires.

TCRdb reprocessed the reads with MiXCR, giving one entry per CDR3 protein. The sample holds 8,500 to 14,000 distinct CDR3 sequences, 20% to 25% seen once. All receptors derive from a human patient who had a liver transplant. A share of the T cells may be of graft donor origin.

This clonotype is termed medium-sized (0.01 to 0.1%). This chain joins TRBV6-5 and TRBJ2-3, with D possibly called TRBD1 or TRBD2 (5 bases each). Trimming removed 0 bases from V and 1 base from J, with 17 bases in between. Germline V gives CDR1 MNHEY, CDR2 SVGAGI. CDR3 length: 18 amino acids. CDR3 sequence reads: CASSYSKGWGSGTDTQYF. The CDR3 nucleotides read TGTGCCAGCAGTTACTCGAAGGGGTGGGGTAGCGGCACAGATACGCAGTATTTT.

This clonotype has more than one count but fewer than ten. The chain uses TRBV20-1 and TRBJ1-6; 10 bases are shared with TRBD1. The junction had 2 bases not matched to a gene; V was cut back by 3 bases and J by 9 bases. Germline V CDR1 and CDR2: DFQATT, SNEGSKA (reference sequence). The CDR3 is 13 residues long. CDR3 coding DNA: TGCAGTGCTAGGGGGACAGGGGTTTCACCCCTCCACTTT. Protein product: CSARGTGVSPLHF.

This chain connects TRBV6-1 to TRBJ1-5; unclear D gene. V was clipped by 5 bases and J by 2 bases, with 22 bases between them. The CDR3 runs 18 residues. Germline CDR1 MNHNS, CDR2 SASEGT. The CDR3 coding sequence is TGTGCCAGCAGTAACCTCGGAGGGTGGGGATCTGGCAATCAGCCCCAGCATTTT. This translates into CASSNLGGWGSGNQPQHF.

This clonotype appeared a few times. V and J are TRBV7-2 and TRBJ2-1; TRBD2 is a possible D gene (5 bases). V dropped 5 bases and J dropped 7 bases, with 18 bases sitting between them. The CDR3 is 15 amino acids. Germline CDR1 reads SGHTA; CDR2 reads FQGNSA. The CDR3 nucleotides are TGTGCCAGCAGCCGAGCCGGGGTGTCCTCAAATGAGCAGTTCTTC. Its translation: CASSRAGVSSNEQFF.

This clonotype was found many times. This chain connects TRBV7-9 to TRBJ1-5; D perhaps matches TRBD1 (5 bases). V shed 9 bases and J shed 3 bases, with 18 bases lying between them. The germline V gene has CDR1 SEHNR and CDR2 FQNEAQ (reference sequence). This CDR3 comprises 15 residues. The CDR3, as DNA: TGTGCCAGAAGTGGGGGGGGTATATACAATCAGCCCCAGCATTTT. This codes for CARSGGGIYNQPQHF.

This clonotype came up a few times. V and J are TRBV7-2 and TRBJ2-7; 10 positions match TRBD1. Germline V lookup: CDR1 SGHTA, CDR2 FQGNSA. The CDR3 extends over 15 amino acids. The V segment lost 3 bases and the J segment 3 bases; nucleotides outside the gene matches: 5. This CDR3 reads CASSFTGQGNYEQYF. The CDR3 bases are TGTGCCAGCAGCTTCACGGGACAGGGGAACTACGAGCAGTACTTC.

This chain links TRBV6-1 with TRBJ1-2, with 7 positions matching TRBD1. Germline V gives CDR1 MNHNS, CDR2 SASEGT. With 6 bases clipped from V and 4 bases from J, the junction kept 5 bases outside the gene matches. The CDR3 is 13 residues long. The CDR3: CASRQGQFYGYTF. CDR3 sequence (DNA): TGTGCCAGCAGACAGGGACAGTTCTATGGCTACACCTTC.

This clonotype was observed a handful of times. The rearrangement uses TRBV6-2 or TRBV6-3 and TRBJ1-5; the match to TRBD1 covers 9 bases. The germline CDR1 and CDR2 sequences are MNHEY and SVGEGT. CDR3 length equals 15 residues. Trimming took 2 bases from V and 4 from J; bases not matched to a gene: 3. CDR3 protein: CASSYRGTGNQPQHF. DNA of the CDR3: TGTGCCAGCAGTTACCGGGGGACAGGGAATCAGCCCCAGCATTTT.

By share of the sample, this clonotype is medium-sized. The chain carries TRBV5-6 and TRBJ1-1, with a weak D call TRBD1 (5 bases). The V and J ends lost 0 bases and 5 bases respectively, with 11 bases between them. In germline, CDR1 is SGHDT, CDR2 YYEEEE. The CDR3 is made up of 14 amino acids. CDR3 sequence reads: CASSLDRGRTEAFF. In DNA form, the CDR3 reads TGTGCCAGCAGCTTGGATAGGGGTCGTACTGAAGCTTTCTTT. The full variable domain, its missing parts supplied by reference TRBV5-6 and TRBJ1-1, is DAGVTQSPTHLIKTRGQQVTLRCSPKSGHDTVSWYQQALGQGPQFIFQYYEEEERQRGNFPDRFSGHQFPNYSSELNVNALLLGDSALYLCASSLDRGRTEAFFGQGTRLTVV.

This clonotype occurred a few times. The chain carries TRBV30 and TRBJ1-6; TRBD1 aligns across 11 bases. CDR1 GTSNPN and CDR2 SVGIG come from the germline V gene (reference sequence). Trimming removed 1 base from V and 4 bases from J; junction bases left unmatched: 12. The CDR3 consists of 19 residues. For the CDR3, the DNA is TGTGCCTGGAGTGCCCGGACAGGGGGCATCCCTCAGTATAATTCACCCCTCCACTTT. This sequence encodes CAWSARTGGIPQYNSPLHF. The entire variable domain, with the rest obtained from reference TRBV30 and TRBJ1-6, is as follows: SQTIHQWPATLVQPVGSPLSLECTVEGTSNPNLYWYRQAAGRGLQLLFYSVGIGQISSEVPQNLSASRPQDRQFILSSKKLLLSDSGFYLCAWSARTGGIPQYNSPLHFGNGTRLTVT.

Sample share makes this clonotype medium-sized. The V call is TRBV10-3, the J call TRBJ2-7, with 9 bases lining up with TRBD2. Losses at the gene ends were 11 bases for V and 2 bases for J; bases not matched to a gene: 10. The CDR3 runs to 14 residues. Germline V gene data show CDR1 as ENHRY and CDR2 as SYGVKD. The CDR3 region is CAVQVASGAYEQYF. Here the CDR3 DNA reads TGTGCCGTCCAGGTGGCTAGCGGGGCCTACGAGCAGTACTTC.

The CDR3, as DNA: TGTGCCAGCCCCCCGTTAGGAATGGATAATTCACCCCTCCACTTT. The encoded protein is CASPPLGMDNSPLHF. This chain links TRBV5-4 with TRBJ1-6; D is ambiguous. Germline values: CDR1 SGHNT, CDR2 YYREEE (reference sequence). Deletions cut 7 bases from V and 5 bases from J, with 16 bases between. The CDR3 covers 15 residues. The variable domain in full, with the rest retrieved from reference TRBV5-4 and TRBJ1-6, is ETGVTQSPTHLIKTRGQQVTLRCSSQSGHNTVSWYQQALGQGPQFIFQYYREEENGRGNFPPRFSGLQFPNYSSELNVNALELDDSALYLCASPPLGMDNSPLHFGNGTRLTVT.

V gene TRBV27 combines with J gene TRBJ2-3; 12 bases agree with TRBD2. Germline V lookup: CDR1 MNHEY, CDR2 SMNVEV (reference sequence). The CDR3 has 16 residues. J gave up 5 bases and V 3 bases, and 6 bases lay outside the gene matches. In nucleotides, the CDR3 is TGTGCCAGCAGTTTGCCTAGCGGGGGGGCTGGAGATACGCAGTATTTT. It encodes CASSLPSGGAGDTQYF.

To note about this clonotype: This may come from a read error, since a much larger clone is one base off. The chain has TRBV6-6 and TRBJ1-2; the D gene is possibly TRBD1 (5 bases). V gave up 5 bases and J gave up 1 base, with 14 bases separating them. The germline V gene encodes CDR1 MNHNY and CDR2 SVGAGI (reference sequence). The length of the CDR3 is 15 residues. The CDR3 bases are TGTGCCAGCAGTGACCCAGGGACGCTTAACTATGGCTACACCTTC. Its protein is CASSDPGTLNYGYTF.

This clonotype turned up a few times. The V call is TRBV19, the J call TRBJ2-5; perhaps TRBD2 as D (5 bases). V lost 6 bases to trimming and J lost 5 bases, with 13 bases between them. The CDR3 extends over 13 amino acids. CDR1 and CDR2 from the germline V gene are LNHDA and SQIVND (reference sequence). The CDR3 DNA is TGTGCCAGTAGCCCCGGGATGCGGGAGACCCAGTACTTC. This gives the protein CASSPGMRETQYF.

This chain connects TRBV13 to TRBJ1-1; 9 bases match TRBD1. This CDR3 is 17 amino acids long. The V gene's germline CDR1 is PRHDT and CDR2 FYEKMQ (reference sequence). Trimming removed 5 bases from V and 1 base from J; junction bases left unmatched: 11. DNA of the CDR3: TGTGCCAGCAGCCATGGACAGGGGCTAATGTCGAACACTGAAGCTTTCTTT. Translation: CASSHGQGLMSNTEAFF.

This clonotype qualifies as medium-sized. The genes are TRBV18 and TRBJ2-1; no clear D gene. The CDR3 loop spans 16 amino acids. Germline-derived CDR1 and CDR2 are KGHSH and LQKENI. V was shortened by 3 bases and J by 6 bases, with 18 bases between the two germline ends. The CDR3 loop is CASSPEGWYSGNEQFF. CDR3 DNA sequence: TGTGCCAGCTCACCGGAAGGGTGGTATTCGGGCAATGAGCAGTTCTTC. Variable domain in full (rest from reference TRBV18 and TRBJ2-1): NAGVMQNPRHLVRRRGQEARLRCSPMKGHSHVYWYRQLPEEGLKFMVYLQKENIIDESGMPKERFSAEFPKEGPSILRIQQVVRGDSAAYFCASSPEGWYSGNEQFFGPGTRLTVL.

By its share, this clonotype is medium-sized. The gene calls are TRBV28 and TRBJ1-2; the D is unclear. CDR3 size: 13 residues. Germline CDR1 MDHEN, CDR2 SYDVKM. V lost 2 bases and J 1 base, leaving 5 bases between the germline ends. Written as DNA, the CDR3 is TGTGCCAGCAGTTTAACGGGTAACTATGGCTACACCTTC. It encodes CASSLTGNYGYTF.